These T cell receptor beta chains were read from a single sample in a study of cytomegalovirus exposure and HLA in healthy donors. Using immunoSEQ multiplex PCR, the repertoire was profiled, and TCRdb retains in-frame clones only, with some absent. The sample contains over 200,000 clones, more than 70% of which appear only once. The sequenced sample was PBMCs. The receptors derive from a human donor in good health. The CDR3 runs from the conserved cysteine through the conserved F or W. D genes are given only for firm matches. Only some rows state a clone size, as once, few, many or a class for expanded clones.

d_call	clone_size	j_call	v_call	cdr3_nt	cdr3_aa
TRBD2	few	TRBJ2-3	TRBV27	TGTGCCAGCGGACCCGTAGCGGGATTAAGCACAGATACGCAGTATTTT	CASGPVAGLSTDTQYF
-	few	TRBJ2-7	TRBV6-5	TGTGCCAGCAGTTACCGGTCGGTGAGCTCCTACGAGCAGTACTTC	CASSYRSVSSYEQYF
TRBD2	-	TRBJ2-3	TRBV9	TGTGCCAGCAGCGTAGCCGGACTAGTCACAGATACGCAGTATTTT	CASSVAGLVTDTQYF
-	-	TRBJ2-7	TRBV28	TGTGCCAGCAGCTGGGGGGAGCACGAGCAGTACTTC	CASSWGEHEQYF
TRBD2	-	TRBJ2-7	TRBV15	TGTGCCACCAAACTAGCGGGGGACGAGCAGTACTTC	CATKLAGDEQYF
TRBD1	-	TRBJ1-2	TRBV4-1	TGCGCCAGCAGCCAAGATTTAAGTGCGGGACAGGGGGCTTGGGGCTACACCTTC	CASSQDLSAGQGAWGYTF
TRBD1	-	TRBJ2-2	TRBV5-1	TGCGCCAGCAGCTTGCCAGCCGGGACAGGGGGCGGTGAGCTGTTTTTT	CASSLPAGTGGGELFF
-	-	TRBJ2-3	TRBV19	TGTGCCAGTAGTATGGGGACATACACAGATACGCAGTATTTT	CASSMGTYTDTQYF
-	-	TRBJ2-1	TRBV7-3	TGTGCCAGCAGCTACCTTCGAGGGCGGACGGGCAATGAGCAGTTCTTC	CASSYLRGRTGNEQFF
-	-	TRBJ1-2	TRBV7-2	TGTGCCAGCAGCCCTGAATGGGCGTATGGCTACACCTTC	CASSPEWAYGYTF
TRBD2	-	TRBJ2-7	TRBV6-1	TGTGCCAGCAGTGAGGGGACTAGCGTGTACGAGCAGTACTTC	CASSEGTSVYEQYF
-	-	TRBJ1-2	TRBV5-6	TGTGCCAGCAGCTATTCCTACTATGGCTACACCTTC	CASSYSYYGYTF
TRBD1	-	TRBJ1-1	TRBV7-9	TGTGCCAGCAGCTTACTGAGGGGGCGGGGAACTGAAGCTTTCTTT	CASSLLRGRGTEAFF
-	-	TRBJ1-4	TRBV19	TGTGCCAGTAGTATTCTGAACAGGGAGAATGAAAAACTGTTTTTT	CASSILNRENEKLFF
-	-	TRBJ2-7	TRBV25-1	TGTGCCAGCAGTGAGGGGGGAGGAGGGAACGAGCAGTACTTC	CASSEGGGGNEQYF
-	-	TRBJ1-2	TRBV18	TGTGCCAGCTCCTCCACTTCGAACTATGGCTACACCTTC	CASSSTSNYGYTF
TRBD2	few	TRBJ2-1	TRBV7-8	TGTGCCAGCAGCTTAGCCAGGTTCTTAACTAGCGAACAGTTCTTC	CASSLARFLTSEQFF
TRBD1	-	TRBJ2-7	TRBV14	TGTGCCAGCAGCCACTTAACAGGGGCTCGAACCTACGAGCAGTACTTC	CASSHLTGARTYEQYF
TRBD1	few	TRBJ1-4	TRBV30	TGTGCCTGGAGAGAGACAGGGGCGGATGAAAAACTGTTTTTT	CAWRETGADEKLFF
TRBD2	-	TRBJ2-3	TRBV7-2	TGTGCCAGCAGCTTAGCGGGAGGGGACGATACGCAGTATTTT	CASSLAGGDDTQYF
-	-	TRBJ2-6	TRBV5-1	TGCGCCAGCAGCTTGGCCAGTACAGCCTCTGGGGCCAACGTCCTGACTTTC	CASSLASTASGANVLTF
TRBD1	-	TRBJ2-7	TRBV5-1	TGCGCCAGCAGCTCCCAGGGGGCCTACGAGCAGTACTTC	CASSSQGAYEQYF
TRBD2	once	TRBJ2-6	TRBV25-1	TGTGCCAGCCAAGGAGCGGGAGGGAATTCTGGGGCCAACGTCCTGACTTTC	CASQGAGGNSGANVLTF
TRBD2	once	TRBJ2-5	TRBV18	TGTGCCAGCTCACTACGGGGGGGCGTATCCCCGGAGACCCAGTACTTC	CASSLRGGVSPETQYF
-	once	TRBJ2-1	TRBV16	TGTGCCAGCAGCCACGACCCTAGCTCCTACAATGAGCAGTTCTTC	CASSHDPSSYNEQFF
TRBD1	-	TRBJ2-1	TRBV29-1	TGCAGCGTTGAAAGCTCGGGACAGGGGGCCGTGTTCTTC	CSVESSGQGAVFF
-	-	TRBJ2-7	TRBV25-1	TGTGCCAGCCGGGACAACTACGAGCAGTACTTC	CASRDNYEQYF
TRBD2	-	TRBJ2-7	TRBV28	TGTGCCAGCAGAGAGGAGGGACTAGCGGGAATGTACGAGCAGTACTTC	CASREEGLAGMYEQYF
TRBD2	few	TRBJ2-7	TRBV4-3	TGCGCCAGCAGCCAAGATAGCGGGAGGGCCGACGAGCAGTACTTC	CASSQDSGRADEQYF
-	-	TRBJ2-3	TRBV7-2	TGTGCCAGCAGCTCCACCTGGTCTAGCCTCGGAGATACGCAGTATTTT	CASSSTWSSLGDTQYF
TRBD2	-	TRBJ2-7	TRBV30	TGTGCCTGGAGTCCCTCCAGCGGGAGAGTCCACGAGCAGTACTTC	CAWSPSSGRVHEQYF
-	-	TRBJ2-5	TRBV7-9	TGTTCCAGCAGCCCGTACCAAGAGACCCAGTACTTC	CSSSPYQETQYF
-	-	TRBJ1-5	TRBV4-1	TGCGCCAGCAGCCAAGACGGCGGAAGCAATCAGCCCCAGCATTTT	CASSQDGGSNQPQHF
-	-	TRBJ2-1	TRBV7-9	TGTGCCAGCAGCAAAGAGGGCTACAATGAGCAGTTCTTC	CASSKEGYNEQFF
-	-	TRBJ2-7	TRBV4-1	TGCGCCAGCAGCGCACCCCGGGGTAGCGTGAAGGTCGACGAGCAGTACTTC	CASSAPRGSVKVDEQYF
TRBD2	-	TRBJ2-2	TRBV9	TGTGCCAGCAGCGTAGAGCGGGGACCCACCGGGGAGCTGTTTTTT	CASSVERGPTGELFF